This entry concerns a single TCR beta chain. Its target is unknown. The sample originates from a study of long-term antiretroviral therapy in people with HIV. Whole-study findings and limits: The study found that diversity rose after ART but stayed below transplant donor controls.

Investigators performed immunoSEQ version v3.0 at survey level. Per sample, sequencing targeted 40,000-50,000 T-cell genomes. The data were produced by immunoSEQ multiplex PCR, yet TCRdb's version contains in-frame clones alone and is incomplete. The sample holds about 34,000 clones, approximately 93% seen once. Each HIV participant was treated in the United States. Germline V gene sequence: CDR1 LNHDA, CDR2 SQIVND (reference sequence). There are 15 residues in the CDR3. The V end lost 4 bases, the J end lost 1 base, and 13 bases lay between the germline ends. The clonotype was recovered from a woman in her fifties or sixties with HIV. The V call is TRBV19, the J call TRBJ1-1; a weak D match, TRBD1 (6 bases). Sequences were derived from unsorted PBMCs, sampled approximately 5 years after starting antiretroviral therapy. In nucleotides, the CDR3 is TGTGCCAGTAGTACACAGGGAGGCGGGAACACTGAAGCTTTCTTT. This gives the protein CASSTQGGGNTEAFF.